This T cell receptor (beta chain) appears in the sequencing data of a study of read filtering for tumor transcriptome and immune sequencing (TCRdb year 2020). About the investigation overall: The cohort consisted of some 17 male and approximately 14 female patients, with a mean age of about 64 years and an age range of about 47 to 90. TCR repertoires obtained by targeted immune repertoire sequencing and by bulk whole-transcriptome sequencing performed on the same bone marrow samples were compared. After DNase treatment, whole-transcriptome libraries were prepared with the TruSeq RNA Access Library Prep Kit. Per sample, about 4.05 to 10.27 million TCR-region mapped reads were obtained with IR-seq, compared with only roughly 80 to 1,300 with RNA-seq. One of the main goals was to work out a read-filtering strategy for immune repertoire data, in particular whether clonotypes backed by only a single read should be removed. By revised international staging, fewer than ten patients were R-ISS I, around 15 were R-ISS II and about seven were R-ISS III. On the study overall, not on this receptor specifically: In IR-seq, single-read clonotypes were approximately 82% of clonotypes but 3% to 4.5% of total reads; in RNA-seq they were about three quarters of clonotypes and about 41% of reads. IR-seq captured clonotypes at much higher depth and more reliably than RNA-seq, and smaller IR-seq throughput sufficed to identify most shared clonotypes. The sorted CD138-negative fraction was composed of a mixed bone marrow immune population rather than of purified T cells. When single-read clonotypes were removed, the proportions of shared clonotypes in IR-seq and RNA-seq correlated more strongly.

From a lookup of the germline V gene, CDR1 and CDR2 are SQVTM and ANQGSEA. The CDR3 covers 14 residues, taking in both the cysteine and the phenylalanine. Only the CDR3 DNA is retained, 42 bases long and in frame from the first base. Relative to germline, V is 3 bases shorter and J is 0 bases shorter, with 12 bases between their ends. TCR libraries were built from approximately 400 ng RNA with the Immunoverse kit, using molecular barcoded adaptors covering alpha/delta and beta/gamma chains. TCR library preparation was performed with the same RNA that was used for transcriptome sequencing. An Illumina HiSeq 4000 with 2 x 150 cycles was used to sequence the TCR libraries. On the authors' methods: Using MiXCR, which included quality filtering and error correction, TCR reads were aligned to human V, D, J and C references and then assembled into CDR3 clonotypes. The tcR package in R was used for analysis of clonotype counts and gene usage diversity. Raw mapping reads were checked after the RNA-seq reads had been mapped by STAR aligner version 2.5.3a onto the human GRCh37 genome. To test how sequencing depth affects detected clonotypes, IR-seq fastq files were randomly downsampled with Seqtk 1.3. TCRdb took the public reads, trimmed them with fastp at Q25, ran MiXCR for clone calling and kept in-frame beta chains. When rows share a CDR3 protein, they turn into one entry using the most common DNA and genes. The V and J calls and clone size are TCRdb's, not the authors'. The sample has 35,000 to 40,000 distinct CDR3 sequences on record, roughly an eighth of them singletons. The ten largest make up 25% to 30% of the sample.

Each patient had bone marrow sampled at the time of active disease. Ficoll-Hypaque density gradient centrifugation was used to isolate bone marrow mononuclear cells. To remove myeloma plasma cells, the cells were labeled with CD138 magnetic microbeads on a MACS separator, and CD138-negative cells were then collected by negative selection. Flow cytometry on an Attune NxT with CD138 antibodies was used to check the purity of the isolated cells. Total RNA was extracted with TRIzol reagent and quantified with a NanoDrop spectrophotometer. For each patient, the CD138-negative bone marrow sample underwent paired RNA-seq and IR-seq. This clonotype came up many times. The clone's antigen remains unknown. The sample holds no much larger clone one base away, and base qualities are not on file.

The sequence came from a donor at least 40 years old with multiple myeloma. Material: a population of CD138-negative cells sorted from bone marrow. Taken with the paper, the label for cell subset or site translates to: bone marrow mononuclear cells depleted of CD138+ plasma/myeloma cells by negative magnetic selection. The chain couples TRBV29-1 to TRBJ2-7, and possibly TRBD2, on 6 matching bases. The CDR3 corresponds to CSVEGSGNSYEQYF. The nucleotide sequence is TGCAGCGTTGAGGGTAGCGGAAACTCCTACGAGCAGTACTTC.